This record concerns one T cell receptor (beta chain) sequence. Antigen specificity is unknown. Measured with immunoSEQ multiplex PCR; TCRdb has only the in-frame clones, and not every one. The sample consists of about 140,000 clones, about 82% of them appearing once. With V trimmed by 9 bases and J by 3 bases, 4 bases remained unmatched. The germline V gene has CDR1 KGHDR and CDR2 SFDVKD. The CDR3 covers 13 residues. This sample was taken from a study of T cell responses to AZD1222 COVID-19 vaccine. Notes on the study in general: None of the repertoires were sampled until the peak T cell response had passed. Only a handful of AZD1222 recipients, roughly six in all, had baseline seropositivity. With dominance at 160-218 and 743-854, vaccine-associated CD4 TCRs spanned spike. Regions left unmutated in variants are reportedly the target of nearly half of spike-specific TCRs.

The sample consisted of peripheral blood, taken 28 days after the second dose of the MenACWY control vaccine. The gene calls are TRBV24-1 and TRBJ1-2; TRBD1 matches at 9 bases. The receptor was isolated from an adult who received the MenACWY meningococcal vaccine as a control. CDR3 DNA sequence: TGTGCCACCCAAACAGGGGGCGACTATGGCTACACCTTC. Protein sequence: CATQTGGDYGYTF.